This TCR beta chain originates from a study of glioma-infiltrating T cells. Regarding the study as a whole: Very few CDR3 sequences were shared between tissue and blood.

The CDR3 length is 14 residues. V gave up 6 bases and J gave up 1 base, with 13 bases separating them. CDR1 and CDR2 (germline): MDHEN, SYDVKM. Using RNA template, CDR3s of TCR alpha and beta were amplified with iRepertoire arm-PCR. Each CDR3 protein gets one entry after TCRdb re-called the multiplex PCR reads with MiXCR. Of over 100,000 distinct CDR3 sequences in the sample, less than 30% are singletons; the top ten hold 30% to 35%. Concerning this clonotype itself: Its antigen is as yet unknown.

The V gene is TRBV28, the J gene TRBJ2-7, with D perhaps TRBD1 (5 bases). This sequence originates from a human donor with low-grade glioma or glioblastoma, undergoing nonglioma brain surgery, or in good health (not recorded which). The sample was glioma tissue, nonneoplastic brain tissue, or PBMCs (not recorded which). CDR3 DNA sequence: TGTGCCAGCAGCCCATCCGGACAATCCTACGAGCAGTACTTC. It specifies CASSPSGQSYEQYF.